The T cell receptor beta chain under discussion was sequenced for a study of cytomegalovirus exposure and HLA in healthy donors. The study's findings and limits: As a later analysis revealed, most CMV-associated TCR beta chains appeared HLA-restricted. Later genetic work tied a missense DCLRE1C variant to beta-chain V and J trimming.

PCR primers comprised 60 Vbeta and 13 Jbeta primers. Some clones are missing from TCRdb's copy, which holds only in-frame ones; the method was immunoSEQ multiplex PCR. Here the sample spans about 130,000 clones, 74% being singletons. V was pared by 5 bases and J by 2 bases, with 13 bases between. Germline V gives CDR1 MNHNY, CDR2 SVGAGI (reference sequence). The CDR3 extends over 14 amino acids. This clone appeared a few times. What it recognizes is unknown. Sequenced input: PBMCs. The chain uses TRBV6-6 and TRBJ2-7; maybe TRBD1 (6 bases). This receptor was identified in a man between 18 and 35 years old in good health and CMV-seropositive. CDR3 amino acids: CASSPGRGPYEQYF. CDR3 nucleotides: TGTGCCAGCAGTCCGGGCAGGGGCCCCTACGAGCAGTACTTC.